This T cell receptor (beta chain) was documented in a study of OX40 agonist ivuxolimab in advanced cancers. Study overall: Ivuxolimab, an agonistic anti-OX40 (CD134) antibody, was given to patients. A mean age of roughly 60 years, range roughly 20 to 90, was recorded, and approximately 85% were male. Study findings and constraints: Researchers did not determine the expanded peripheral T cells' antigen specificity. The CD4+ and CD8+ T cells in the blood had expanded clonally by week 6 at 0.1 to 3.0 mg/kg.

A word on this clone: Its antigen is not known.

CDR1 is MNHEY, CDR2 SMNVEV, per germline (reference sequence). The CDR3 runs 18 residues. V lost 0 bases and J lost 0; bases outside the gene matches: 5. The repertoire was sequenced with immunoSEQ multiplex PCR; TCRdb's copy has only in-frame clones and lacks some. This table has approximately 12,000 clones, 65% to 75% appearing once. The sequenced sample was CD4+ or CD8+ T cells sorted from blood, obtained in a trial of the OX40 agonist ivuxolimab. The origin of this receptor is an adult with an advanced solid tumor such as melanoma, head and neck, liver or kidney cancer. The genes are TRBV27 and TRBJ1-6; 7 bases agree with TRBD1. The CDR3 DNA reads as TGTGCCAGCAGTTTATCCCCCAGGGGGGGCTCCTATAATTCACCCCTCCACTTT. It codes for CASSLSPRGGSYNSPLHF.